This T cell receptor beta chain was sequenced for a study of technical replicates of blood from a few donors. V lost 6 bases, J lost 4 bases, and 6 bases lay in between. Germline V lookup: CDR1 MNHEY, CDR2 SMNVEV (reference sequence). CDR3 length equals 11 residues. Only in-frame clones appear in the TCRdb table, and some are missing; sequencing was by immunoSEQ multiplex PCR. The table records about 69,000 clones, about 87% of them present only once. The origin of this receptor is a human donor in good health. Some clones in this sample may be carry-over from other donors' samples. J is TRBJ1-2 and V is TRBV27; D is uncertain. The material sequenced was PBMCs. Here the CDR3 DNA reads TGTGCCAGCAGCGAGGGCTATGGCTACACCTTC. It yields the protein CASSEGYGYTF.